The following is a TCR beta chain sequence with its context. The antigen is not known. The data were taken from a study of T cell responses to AZD1222 COVID-19 vaccine. Notes on the study in general: A reported finding is that nearly half of spike-specific TCRs target unmutated variant regions. Baseline serostatus was positive in only a handful of AZD1222 recipients. Donors were mostly white British, more females; clonal diversity possibly underestimated.

Profiling relied on immunoSEQ multiplex PCR, and the TCRdb table lists in-frame clones only, not all of them. The data hold about 150,000 clones, with 80% to 90% observed a single time. Source: peripheral blood, taken after recovery from COVID-19. The receptor was derived from an adult who had recovered from COVID-19.

The DNA of the CDR3 is TGCGCCAGCAGCTTGGAGGGGGCGGATACTGAAGCTTTCTTT. It codes for CASSLEGADTEAFF. The chain is built from TRBV5-1 and TRBJ1-1; TRBD1 agrees at 7 bases. Germline V gives CDR1 SGHRS, CDR2 YFSETQ. V trimming: 0 bases; J trimming: 5 bases; junction bases outside the gene matches: 4. CDR3 length: 14 amino acids.